This TCR beta chain was sequenced in a study of response to subunit inactivated influenza vaccine. A single record per CDR3 protein comes from TCRdb applying MiXCR to the RT-PCR reads. Of approximately 230,000 distinct CDR3 sequences listed, less than 15% are singletons. Comment on this clonotype: Its antigen is still unknown.

The study's findings and limits: Authors suggested seasonal influenza vaccinations each recruit few new T cells.

CDR1 is SQVTM and CDR2 is ANQGSEA in the germline V gene. The V gene lost 4 bases and the J gene lost 5 bases, with 8 bases spanning the gap. The CDR3 contains 11 residues. This specimen consisted of non-naive T cells sorted from PBMCs, obtained around 15 days before vaccination. The V gene is TRBV29-1, the J gene TRBJ2-5; D gene uncertain. The sequence was collected from a man aged 50 or older who received an inactivated influenza vaccine. Written as DNA, the CDR3 is TGCAGCGTTGCGGGTGCGGAGACCCAGTACTTC. It is translated as CSVAGAETQYF.